Listed below are T cell receptor beta chains from one sample, sequenced in a study of cytomegalovirus exposure and HLA in healthy donors. Profiling relied on immunoSEQ multiplex PCR, and the TCRdb table lists in-frame clones only, not all of them. The profile shows around 180,000 clones, about 76% of them singletons. Sequenced input: PBMCs. These receptors originate from a woman aged 50 to 65 in good health and CMV-seronegative. The CDR3 runs from the conserved cysteine through the conserved F or W. The D gene is left open where the match is weak. Rows give clone size only sometimes, using once, few, many, or a class for an expanded clone.

CDR3 DNA: TGTGCCAGCAGCGTCTTAGCGGGAGTCCGGGCAGATACGCAGTATTTT
CDR3 protein: CASSVLAGVRADTQYF
D gene: TRBD2
V gene: TRBV7-2
J gene: TRBJ2-3
clone size: NA

CDR3 DNA: TGTGCCAGCAGTTACATGCTAGCGGGAGGCTATGAGCAGTTCTTC
CDR3 protein: CASSYMLAGGYEQFF
D gene: TRBD2
V gene: TRBV6-5
J gene: TRBJ2-1
clone size: NA

CDR3 DNA: TGTGCCACCAGCAGAGATCAGGCCTTGAGGACAGGGGGCAATCAGCCCCAGCATTTT
CDR3 protein: CATSRDQALRTGGNQPQHF
D gene: TRBD1
V gene: TRBV15
J gene: TRBJ1-5
clone size: NA

CDR3 DNA: TGTGCCAGTAGTATCGGTGGAGGTACGGGGCCCCAGCATTTT
CDR3 protein: CASSIGGGTGPQHF
D gene: NA
V gene: TRBV19
J gene: TRBJ1-5
clone size: NA

CDR3 DNA: TGTGCCATCAAACAGGGGTGGAACACTGAAGCTTTCTTT
CDR3 protein: CAIKQGWNTEAFF
D gene: TRBD1
V gene: TRBV10-3
J gene: TRBJ1-1
clone size: NA

CDR3 DNA: TGCAGCGCCTCGCTCGGGGTGTTTAATGAAAAACTGTTTTTT
CDR3 protein: CSASLGVFNEKLFF
D gene: NA
V gene: TRBV29-1
J gene: TRBJ1-4
clone size: NA

CDR3 DNA: TGTGCCAGCTCAGCGGCAGGGGACGGAAAACTGTTTTTT
CDR3 protein: CASSAAGDGKLFF
D gene: NA
V gene: TRBV18
J gene: TRBJ1-4
clone size: NA

CDR3 DNA: TGTGCCAGCAGCGTACGGGACAGGATTTACAATGAGCAGTTCTTC
CDR3 protein: CASSVRDRIYNEQFF
D gene: TRBD1
V gene: TRBV7-8
J gene: TRBJ2-1
clone size: NA

CDR3 DNA: TGTGCCACCACGCCCCTACTAGCGGGGTGGGAGACCCAGTACTTC
CDR3 protein: CATTPLLAGWETQYF
D gene: TRBD2
V gene: TRBV6-6
J gene: TRBJ2-5
clone size: NA

CDR3 DNA: TGTGCCAGCAGTCCTCGGGGATTTTGGGCTTTCTTT
CDR3 protein: CASSPRGFWAFF
D gene: NA
V gene: TRBV6-5
J gene: TRBJ1-1
clone size: NA

CDR3 DNA: TGTGCCAGCAGTGCGCGACAGGGAACTAACTATGGCTACACCTTC
CDR3 protein: CASSARQGTNYGYTF
D gene: TRBD1
V gene: TRBV6-1
J gene: TRBJ1-2
clone size: NA

CDR3 DNA: TGTGCCAGCAGCTTCAGGGGCCAGAGAGGGACTGAAGCTTTCTTT
CDR3 protein: CASSFRGQRGTEAFF
D gene: NA
V gene: TRBV7-2
J gene: TRBJ1-1
clone size: NA

CDR3 DNA: TGTGCCAGCAGTGGGCGGGGGGGAGCGGGAGGGCCTAAAGATACGCAGTATTTT
CDR3 protein: CASSGRGGAGGPKDTQYF
D gene: TRBD2
V gene: TRBV6-1
J gene: TRBJ2-3
clone size: NA

CDR3 DNA: TGTGCCAGCAGCCTAACAGGGGCCCTGGGAGGCACTGAAGCTTTCTTT
CDR3 protein: CASSLTGALGGTEAFF
D gene: TRBD1
V gene: TRBV9
J gene: TRBJ1-1
clone size: NA

CDR3 DNA: TGTGCCAGCATGAGGGATTTGGGCACCGGGGAGCTGTTTTTT
CDR3 protein: CASMRDLGTGELFF
D gene: NA
V gene: TRBV6-4
J gene: TRBJ2-2
clone size: NA

CDR3 DNA: TGTGCCAGTAGTACGCGGACAGAAGCCTGGAGGCTGTTTTTT
CDR3 protein: CASSTRTEAWRLFF
D gene: NA
V gene: TRBV19
J gene: TRBJ1-4
clone size: NA

CDR3 DNA: TGTGCCAGCAGCGTAGAAATTATCCCCGGGGAGCTGTTTTTT
CDR3 protein: CASSVEIIPGELFF
D gene: NA
V gene: TRBV9
J gene: TRBJ2-2
clone size: NA

CDR3 DNA: TGTGCCAGCGGTACGAGGGGAAACACCATATATTTT
CDR3 protein: CASGTRGNTIYF
D gene: NA
V gene: TRBV6-5
J gene: TRBJ1-3
clone size: NA

CDR3 DNA: TGCGCCAGCAGCCCGGGGGGGGGCAATCAGCCCCAGCATTTT
CDR3 protein: CASSPGGGNQPQHF
D gene: NA
V gene: TRBV4-3
J gene: TRBJ1-5
clone size: few

CDR3 DNA: TGCGCCAGCAGCTCCCAGGGACAGGAATATAATTCACCCCTCCACTTT
CDR3 protein: CASSSQGQEYNSPLHF
D gene: TRBD1
V gene: TRBV5-1
J gene: TRBJ1-6
clone size: NA

CDR3 DNA: TGCGCCAGCAGCCCCGGGACAGTCGGGAATAACTATGGCTACACCTTC
CDR3 protein: CASSPGTVGNNYGYTF
D gene: TRBD1
V gene: TRBV5-1
J gene: TRBJ1-2
clone size: NA

CDR3 DNA: TGTGCCAGCAGTGCGGGGCCCACCAATGAGCAGTTCTTC
CDR3 protein: CASSAGPTNEQFF
D gene: NA
V gene: TRBV6-5
J gene: TRBJ2-1
clone size: NA

CDR3 DNA: TGTGCCAGCAGTGACAGGGCTTATGGTGGGGTAAGCAATCAGCCCCAGCATTTT
CDR3 protein: CASSDRAYGGVSNQPQHF
D gene: NA
V gene: TRBV6-1
J gene: TRBJ1-5
clone size: NA

CDR3 DNA: TGTGCCAGTAGTCCTCCAGGGGTTCCTGGCTACACCTTC
CDR3 protein: CASSPPGVPGYTF
D gene: NA
V gene: TRBV19
J gene: TRBJ1-2
clone size: few

CDR3 DNA: TGTGCCAGCAGCACTACGGGAGTCCGGGAGACCCAGTACTTC
CDR3 protein: CASSTTGVRETQYF
D gene: NA
V gene: TRBV5-4
J gene: TRBJ2-5
clone size: NA

CDR3 DNA: TGTGCCAGCAGTGAATGGGGGGAAGCTAACTATGGCTACACCTTC
CDR3 protein: CASSEWGEANYGYTF
D gene: NA
V gene: TRBV6-1
J gene: TRBJ1-2
clone size: NA

CDR3 DNA: TGTGCCAGCAGTTACTCGGGGGGTGGCAATCAGCCCCAGCATTTT
CDR3 protein: CASSYSGGGNQPQHF
D gene: NA
V gene: TRBV6-5
J gene: TRBJ1-5
clone size: NA

CDR3 DNA: TGTGCCAGCAGACAGGGGGCGGGGGGCACTGAAGCTTTCTTT
CDR3 protein: CASRQGAGGTEAFF
D gene: TRBD1
V gene: TRBV19
J gene: TRBJ1-1
clone size: NA

CDR3 DNA: TGCGCCAGCAGCCAAGGAGGCTTATACTATGGCTACACCTTC
CDR3 protein: CASSQGGLYYGYTF
D gene: NA
V gene: TRBV4-3
J gene: TRBJ1-2
clone size: few

CDR3 DNA: TGTGCCAGCTCACCCCCAGGACAGATTGGCGTTGGCGAGCAGTACTTC
CDR3 protein: CASSPPGQIGVGEQYF
D gene: NA
V gene: TRBV18
J gene: TRBJ2-7
clone size: NA

CDR3 DNA: TGTGCCAGCAGACTCTTTGGTCGGTCCTACGAGCAGTACTTC
CDR3 protein: CASRLFGRSYEQYF
D gene: NA
V gene: TRBV6-5
J gene: TRBJ2-7
clone size: NA

CDR3 DNA: TGTGCCATCAGTGAGGGGGACAGGGCGCTCTACACCTTC
CDR3 protein: CAISEGDRALYTF
D gene: TRBD1
V gene: TRBV10-3
J gene: TRBJ1-2
clone size: NA

CDR3 DNA: TGTGCCAGCAGCGTAGCACAGGGGGCTTCACAGACCCAGTACTTC
CDR3 protein: CASSVAQGASQTQYF
D gene: TRBD1
V gene: TRBV9
J gene: TRBJ2-5
clone size: few

CDR3 DNA: TGTGCCAGCAGCCCCCAGGGTTCCCACTCCGGGGCCAACGTCCTGACTTTC
CDR3 protein: CASSPQGSHSGANVLTF
D gene: NA
V gene: TRBV9
J gene: TRBJ2-6
clone size: NA

CDR3 DNA: TGTGCCAGCTCCCCTAGTAGCCGGAACACTGAAGCTTTCTTT
CDR3 protein: CASSPSSRNTEAFF
D gene: NA
V gene: TRBV6-5
J gene: TRBJ1-1
clone size: NA

CDR3 DNA: TGTGCCAGCAGTTACAATAGGGAGGGCTATGGCTACACCTTC
CDR3 protein: CASSYNREGYGYTF
D gene: NA
V gene: TRBV6-5
J gene: TRBJ1-2
clone size: NA